Below are 24 T cell receptor beta chains sequenced from a single sample in a study of cytomegalovirus exposure and HLA in healthy donors. PCR amplification relied on 60 Vbeta primers (plus 13 Jbeta primers). The table came from immunoSEQ multiplex PCR; TCRdb's copy has only in-frame clones and leaves some out. The sample records 200,000 to 250,000 clones, around four fifths being singletons. The sequenced sample was PBMCs. The receptors shown here come from a woman aged 60-70 years in good health and CMV-seropositive.

The chain employs TRBV30 and TRBJ1-2; D ambiguous. In germline, CDR1 is GTSNPN, CDR2 SVGIG (reference sequence). The CDR3 contains 13 residues. V lost 3 bases to trimming and J lost 8 bases, with 16 bases between them. Here the CDR3 reads CAWSTGLDFGYTF. CDR3 DNA: TGTGCCTGGAGCACCGGGTTAGACTTCGGCTACACCTTC.

The chain recombines TRBV7-3 with TRBJ2-3; 8 bases align to TRBD2. CDR1 SGHTA and CDR2 FQGTGA come from the germline V gene. This CDR3 has 12 amino acids. After removal of 8 bases from V and 5 bases from J, the junction contained 3 bases not matched to a gene. The DNA for the CDR3 is TGTGCCAGCGGAAGCGGGGGAGATACGCAGTATTTT. Protein: CASGSGGDTQYF.

V gene TRBV29-1 combines with J gene TRBJ2-3, with TRBD2 matching 7 bases. The V and J ends lost 7 bases and 5 bases, in that order; junction bases with no gene match: 12. The CDR3 is 14 residues long. The germline CDR1 and CDR2 sequences are SQVTM and ANQGSEA. The CDR3 bases are TGCAGCGCAAAACTCGGACTAGTGGTAGATACGCAGTATTTT. Its protein product is CSAKLGLVVDTQYF.

CDR3 in DNA: TGTGCCAGTAATCCGGGACAGGGGGGCCACGAGCAGTACTTC. Its protein is CASNPGQGGHEQYF. The rearrangement joins TRBV6-1 to TRBJ2-7; TRBD1 aligns across 11 bases. The CDR3 has 14 residues. Germline trimming cut 9 bases from V and 5 bases from J; bases unmatched to any gene: 9. CDR1 and CDR2 from the germline V gene are MNHNS and SASEGT.

This rearrangement joins TRBV6-1 to TRBJ2-2; D remains unclear. The germline V gene has CDR1 MNHNS and CDR2 SASEGT. The V gene lost 4 bases and the J gene lost 2 bases, with 5 bases spanning the gap. This CDR3 contains 13 residues. The CDR3 region has the DNA TGTGCCAGCAGTGGAGTTAACACCGGGGAGCTGTTTTTT. Protein sequence: CASSGVNTGELFF.

The chain has TRBV13 and TRBJ2-1; D perhaps matches TRBD1 (5 bases). V lost 5 bases and J lost 0, with 20 bases in between. From germline, CDR1 is PRHDT and CDR2 FYEKMQ (reference sequence). The CDR3 has 18 residues. The CDR3 DNA is TGTGCCAGCAGCCCCCCGCCCCCTGACAGTCGCTCCTACAATGAGCAGTTCTTC. Its protein product is CASSPPPPDSRSYNEQFF.

The V and J genes are TRBV11-2 and TRBJ2-2; tentatively, D is TRBD1 (7 bases). The V gene's germline CDR1 is SGHAT and CDR2 FQNNGV. The CDR3 is made up of 17 amino acids. Trimming stripped 5 bases from V and 0 bases from J, with 16 bases between. CDR3 nucleotide sequence: TGTGCCAGCAGCCCGCGGGGACAGACACCGAACACCGGGGAGCTGTTTTTT. Its translation is CASSPRGQTPNTGELFF.

The chain has TRBV11-2 and TRBJ2-7; 10 bases agree with TRBD1. The germline gives CDR1 SGHAT, CDR2 FQNNGV. After removal of 0 bases from V and 11 bases from J, the junction contained 4 bases not matched to a gene. The CDR3 runs 13 residues. Written as DNA, the CDR3 is TGTGCCAGCAGCTTAGACGAGGGGACAGGGGAGTACTTC. Amino acid sequence: CASSLDEGTGEYF.

This clone was detected only once. The genes are TRBV28 and TRBJ2-2; D possibly corresponds to TRBD1 (5 bases). The V gene lost 3 bases and the J gene lost 5 bases, with 10 bases spanning the gap. The CDR3 is made up of 14 amino acids. CDR1 and CDR2 (germline): MDHEN, SYDVKM. The DNA of the CDR3 is TGTGCCAGCAGTTTTCAGGGAAAAACCGGGGAGCTGTTTTTT. Its translation is CASSFQGKTGELFF.

J is TRBJ1-1 and V is TRBV9; possibly TRBD1 for D (5 bases). The CDR3 is 14 amino acids. V was clipped by 4 bases and J by 0 bases, with 10 bases between them. The germline gives CDR1 SGDLS, CDR2 YYNGEE. The CDR3 region is CASSPRTLNTEAFF. The CDR3 DNA reads as TGTGCCAGCAGCCCTAGGACATTGAACACTGAAGCTTTCTTT.

In its sample, this clone was seen a few times. The V call is TRBV5-1, the J call TRBJ2-7; TRBD2 agrees at 8 bases. The length of the CDR3 is 15 residues. J was trimmed by 4 bases and V by 0 bases; bases with no gene match: 6. Germline-derived CDR1 and CDR2 are SGHRS and YFSETQ. For the CDR3, the DNA is TGCGCCAGCAGCTTGGGTTCCGGGGGGGCATACGAGCAGTACTTC. Translating gives CASSLGSGGAYEQYF.

The genes are TRBV18 and TRBJ1-3; the D gene is possibly TRBD1 (6 bases). This CDR3 region has 15 residues. V lost 6 bases and J 0 bases, leaving 12 bases between the germline ends. Germline V gene data show CDR1 as KGHSH and CDR2 as LQKENI. CDR3 amino acids: CASSQTGISGNTIYF. The CDR3 nucleotides are TGTGCCAGCTCTCAGACAGGAATCTCTGGAAACACCATATATTTT.

J is TRBJ2-7 and V is TRBV5-1; D ambiguous. Deletions cut 4 bases from V and 4 bases from J, with 21 bases between. CDR3 length: 16 residues. Looked up from germline, CDR1 is SGHRS and CDR2 is YFSETQ. CDR3 nucleotide sequence: TGCGCCAGCAGCCCTGGTGAGGCCTTAAATGCGTACGAGCAGTACTTC. Translated: CASSPGEALNAYEQYF.

This clone was counted between two and nine times. This sequence joins TRBV29-1 and TRBJ2-2; maybe TRBD1 (5 bases). Germline CDR1 is SQVTM and CDR2 is ANQGSEA. The ends were cut back, 6 bases at V and 4 bases at J, with 12 bases in the middle. This CDR3 comprises 13 residues. In DNA, the CDR3 is TGCAGCGTAGCAGGGATCGGCACCGGGGAGCTGTTTTTT. Its translation is CSVAGIGTGELFF.

The chain couples TRBV7-9 to TRBJ2-5; 8 bases fit TRBD2. J lost 4 bases, V lost 10 bases, and 8 bases had no gene match. The germline V gene has CDR1 SEHNR and CDR2 FQNEAQ (reference sequence). CDR3 length equals 13 residues. The DNA for the CDR3 is TGTGCCATCCCCGCGGGAGGCCGAGAGACCCAGTACTTC. Protein: CAIPAGGRETQYF.

The CDR3 coding sequence is TGTGCCAGCAGCCTAGGACAGGGTCTACAGACTGAAGCTTTCTTT. This codes for CASSLGQGLQTEAFF. This sequence joins TRBV5-4 and TRBJ1-1; TRBD1 matches 8 bases. V was pared by 4 bases and J by 5 bases, with 10 bases of the junction left unmatched. Germline CDR1 and CDR2: SGHNT and YYREEE (reference sequence). This CDR3 has 15 residues.

This clone was counted a few times. The chain carries TRBV7-7 and TRBJ2-2; 9 bases line up with TRBD2. Losses at the gene ends were 3 bases for V and 7 bases for J; bases not matched to a gene: 6. The length of the CDR3 is 15 residues. Per germline, CDR1 SSHAT and CDR2 FNYEAQ (reference sequence). For the CDR3, the DNA is TGTGCCAGCAGCTTGGCCCCTAGCGGGAACGGGGAGCTGTTTTTT. Translation: CASSLAPSGNGELFF.

This chain uses TRBV10-2 with TRBJ2-2; D call uncertain. Germline V gives CDR1 WSHSY, CDR2 SAAADI. The V end lost 7 bases, the J end lost 0 bases, and 9 bases lay between the germline ends. The CDR3 loop spans 14 amino acids. Written as DNA, the CDR3 is TGCGCCAGCATATCGAGGACGAACACCGGGGAGCTGTTTTTT. Translated: CASISRTNTGELFF.

The chain uses TRBV11-2 and TRBJ2-7, with 7 bases aligning to TRBD1. CDR1 and CDR2 from the germline V gene are SGHAT and FQNNGV. J was trimmed by 0 bases and V by 2 bases; bases with no gene match: 7. The CDR3 runs 16 residues. The CDR3 sequence: CASSLTLGQISYEQYF. Here the CDR3 DNA reads TGTGCCAGCAGCTTAACCCTGGGACAGATCTCCTACGAGCAGTACTTC.

The CDR3 region is CASSLAFGGEIDTQYF. The DNA of the CDR3 is TGCGCCAGCAGCTTGGCCTTCGGGGGGGAAATAGATACGCAGTATTTT. V is TRBV5-1 and J is TRBJ2-3; 8 bases map to TRBD2. The CDR3 runs to 16 residues. CDR1 SGHRS and CDR2 YFSETQ come from the germline V gene. Losses at the gene ends were 0 bases for V and 5 bases for J; bases not matched to a gene: 8.

J is TRBJ2-3 and V is TRBV6-5; 8 nucleotides match TRBD1. The V segment lost 5 bases and the J segment 3 bases; nucleotides outside the gene matches: 4. This CDR3 spans 14 amino acids. Germline CDR1 MNHEY, CDR2 SVGAGI. The CDR3 is CASSRTGLTDTQYF. CDR3 nucleotide sequence: TGTGCCAGCAGTCGGACAGGGTTGACAGATACGCAGTATTTT.

Regarding this clone: The same CDR3 is also encoded by other DNA sequences in this sample. The genes are TRBV5-1 and TRBJ1-5; D is unresolved. The CDR3 has 13 residues. Deletions cut 2 bases from V and 5 bases from J, with 8 bases between. Germline V gene lookup returns CDR1 SGHRS and CDR2 YFSETQ. CDR3 region: CASSLGGDQPQHF. In DNA form, the CDR3 reads TGCGCCAGCAGCTTAGGCGGGGATCAGCCCCAGCATTTT.

The chain recombines TRBV4-1 with TRBJ2-3; weak D call: TRBD2 (5 bases). V shed 1 base and J shed 8 bases, with 16 bases lying between them. The CDR3 runs to 15 residues. Germline V gives CDR1 MGHRA, CDR2 YSYEKL. This chain's CDR3 is CASSQGVIAYGTQYF. In DNA, the CDR3 is TGCGCCAGCAGCCAAGGAGTTATAGCGTATGGTACGCAGTATTTT.

In this sample, this clone turned up a few times. The rearrangement links TRBV5-1 to TRBJ2-2; the match to TRBD1 covers 10 bases. CDR1 SGHRS and CDR2 YFSETQ come from the germline V gene. V gave up 1 base and J gave up 6 bases; unmatched junction bases: 3. The CDR3 totals 15 residues. The CDR3 DNA reads TGCGCCAGCAGCTTGACGGACAGGGGGGCCGGGGAGCTGTTTTTT. It encodes CASSLTDRGAGELFF.